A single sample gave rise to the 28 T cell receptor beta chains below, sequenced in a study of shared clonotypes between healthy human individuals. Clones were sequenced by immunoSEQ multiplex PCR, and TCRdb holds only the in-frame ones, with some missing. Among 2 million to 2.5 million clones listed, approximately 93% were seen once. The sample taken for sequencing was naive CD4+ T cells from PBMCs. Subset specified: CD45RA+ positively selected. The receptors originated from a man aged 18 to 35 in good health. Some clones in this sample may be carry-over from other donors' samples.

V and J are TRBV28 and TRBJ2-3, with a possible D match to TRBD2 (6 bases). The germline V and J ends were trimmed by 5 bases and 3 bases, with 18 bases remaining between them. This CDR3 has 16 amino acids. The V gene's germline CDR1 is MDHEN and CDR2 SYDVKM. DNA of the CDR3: TGTGCCAGCAGTCCGCCAGGGACTTTCTCAACAGATACGCAGTATTTT. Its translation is CASSPPGTFSTDTQYF. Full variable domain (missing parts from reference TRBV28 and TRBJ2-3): DVKVTQSSRYLVKRTGEKVFLECVQDMDHENMFWYRQDPGLGLRLIYFSYDVKMKEKGDIPEGYSVSREKKERFSLILESASTNQTSMYLCASSPPGTFSTDTQYFGPGTRLTVL.

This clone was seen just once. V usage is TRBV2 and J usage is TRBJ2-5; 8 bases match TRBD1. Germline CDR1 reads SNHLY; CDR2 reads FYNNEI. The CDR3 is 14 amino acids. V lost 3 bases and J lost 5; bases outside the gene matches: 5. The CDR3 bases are TGTGCCAGCAGTGACCGGACAGGGAGGGAGACCCAGTACTTC. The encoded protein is CASSDRTGRETQYF.

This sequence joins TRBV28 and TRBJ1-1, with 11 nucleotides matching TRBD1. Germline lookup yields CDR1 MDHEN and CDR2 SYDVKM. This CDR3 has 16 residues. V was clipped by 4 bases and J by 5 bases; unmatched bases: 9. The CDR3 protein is CASSSPGQGAWTEAFF. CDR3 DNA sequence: TGTGCCAGCAGTTCCCCTGGACAGGGGGCTTGGACTGAAGCTTTCTTT.

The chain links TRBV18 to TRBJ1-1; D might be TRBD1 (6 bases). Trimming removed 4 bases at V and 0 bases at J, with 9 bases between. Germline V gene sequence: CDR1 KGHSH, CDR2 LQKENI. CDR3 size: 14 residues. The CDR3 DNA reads TGTGCCAGCTCACAAAGGGACATGAACACTGAAGCTTTCTTT. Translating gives CASSQRDMNTEAFF.

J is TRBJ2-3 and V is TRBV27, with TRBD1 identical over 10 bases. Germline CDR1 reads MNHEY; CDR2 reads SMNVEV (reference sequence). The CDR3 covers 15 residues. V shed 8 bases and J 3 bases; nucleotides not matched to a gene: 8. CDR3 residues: CASSRWTGGTDTQYF. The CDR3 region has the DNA TGTGCCAGCTCTAGATGGACAGGGGGAACAGATACGCAGTATTTT.

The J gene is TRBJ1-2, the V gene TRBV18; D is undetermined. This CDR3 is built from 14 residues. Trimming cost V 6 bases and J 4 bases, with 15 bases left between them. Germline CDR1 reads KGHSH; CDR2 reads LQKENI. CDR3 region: CASSPGQAVYGYTF. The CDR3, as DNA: TGTGCCAGCTCGCCCGGCCAGGCCGTCTATGGCTACACCTTC. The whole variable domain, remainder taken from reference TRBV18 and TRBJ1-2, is NAGVMQNPRHLVRRRGQEARLRCSPMKGHSHVYWYRQLPEEGLKFMVYLQKENIIDESGMPKERFSAEFPKEGPSILRIQQVVRGDSAAYFCASSPGQAVYGYTFGSGTRLTVV.

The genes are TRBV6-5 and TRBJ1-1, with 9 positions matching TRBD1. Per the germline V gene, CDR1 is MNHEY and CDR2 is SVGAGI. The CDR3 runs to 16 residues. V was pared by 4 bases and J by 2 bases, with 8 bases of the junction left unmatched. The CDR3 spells CASSFIPGQGNTEAFF. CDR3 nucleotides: TGTGCCAGCAGTTTCATCCCGGGACAGGGCAACACTGAAGCTTTCTTT.

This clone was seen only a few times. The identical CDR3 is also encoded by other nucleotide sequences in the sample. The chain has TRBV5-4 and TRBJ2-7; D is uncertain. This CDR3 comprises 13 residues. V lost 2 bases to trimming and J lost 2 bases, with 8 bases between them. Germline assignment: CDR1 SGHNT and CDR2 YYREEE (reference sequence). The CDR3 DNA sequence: TGTGCCAGCAGCTTTGGCCTAGCCTACGAGCAGTACTTC. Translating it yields CASSFGLAYEQYF. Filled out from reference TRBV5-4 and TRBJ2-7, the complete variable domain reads ETGVTQSPTHLIKTRGQQVTLRCSSQSGHNTVSWYQQALGQGPQFIFQYYREEENGRGNFPPRFSGLQFPNYSSELNVNALELDDSALYLCASSFGLAYEQYFGPGTRLTVT.

CDR3 in amino acids: CASSGANRGWGEKLFF. The CDR3 DNA is TGTGCCAGCAGTGGGGCTAACAGGGGCTGGGGCGAAAAACTGTTTTTT. The chain has TRBV25-1 and TRBJ1-4; 7 bases match TRBD1. Trimming at V came to 4 bases and at J to 8 bases, leaving 13 bases not matched to a gene. The length of the CDR3 is 16 residues. Germline V CDR1 and CDR2: MGHDK, SYGVNS.

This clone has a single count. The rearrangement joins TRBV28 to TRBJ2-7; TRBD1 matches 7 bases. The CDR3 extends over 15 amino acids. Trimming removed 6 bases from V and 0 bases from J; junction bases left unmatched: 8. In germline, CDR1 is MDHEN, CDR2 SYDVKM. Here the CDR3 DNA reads TGTGCCAGCAGAAACCGGGACAGAAGCTCCTACGAGCAGTACTTC. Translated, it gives CASRNRDRSSYEQYF.

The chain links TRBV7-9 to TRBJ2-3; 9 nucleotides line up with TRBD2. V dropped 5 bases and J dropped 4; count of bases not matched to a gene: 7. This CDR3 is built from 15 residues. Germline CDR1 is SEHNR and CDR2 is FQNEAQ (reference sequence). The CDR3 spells CASSQTLAGPDTQYF. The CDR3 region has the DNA TGTGCCAGCAGCCAAACGCTAGCGGGACCAGATACGCAGTATTTT.

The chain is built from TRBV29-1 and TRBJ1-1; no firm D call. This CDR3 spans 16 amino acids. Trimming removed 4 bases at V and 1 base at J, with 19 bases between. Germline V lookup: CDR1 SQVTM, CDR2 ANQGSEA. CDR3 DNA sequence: TGCAGCGTTGCCCCCCACCGGCCGACCGGGAACACTGAAGCTTTCTTT. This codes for CSVAPHRPTGNTEAFF.

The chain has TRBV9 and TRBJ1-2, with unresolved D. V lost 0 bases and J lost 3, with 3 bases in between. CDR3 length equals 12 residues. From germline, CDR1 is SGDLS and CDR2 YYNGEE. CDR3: CASSVDYYGYTF. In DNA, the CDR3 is TGTGCCAGCAGCGTAGACTACTATGGCTACACCTTC.

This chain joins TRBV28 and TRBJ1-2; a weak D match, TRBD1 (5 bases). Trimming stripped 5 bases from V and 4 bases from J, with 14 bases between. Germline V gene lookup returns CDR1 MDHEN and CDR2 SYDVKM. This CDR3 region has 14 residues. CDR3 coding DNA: TGTGCCAGCAGTGGTCGAGGCGGGGGCTATGGCTACACCTTC. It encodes CASSGRGGGYGYTF.

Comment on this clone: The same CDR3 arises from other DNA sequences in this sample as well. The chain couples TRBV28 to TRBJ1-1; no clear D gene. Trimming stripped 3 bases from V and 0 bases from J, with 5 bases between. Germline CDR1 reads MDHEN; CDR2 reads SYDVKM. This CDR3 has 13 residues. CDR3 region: CASSFPLNTEAFF. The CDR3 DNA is TGTGCCAGCAGTTTTCCTCTGAACACTGAAGCTTTCTTT. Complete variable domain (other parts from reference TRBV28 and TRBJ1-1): DVKVTQSSRYLVKRTGEKVFLECVQDMDHENMFWYRQDPGLGLRLIYFSYDVKMKEKGDIPEGYSVSREKKERFSLILESASTNQTSMYLCASSFPLNTEAFFGQGTRLTVV.

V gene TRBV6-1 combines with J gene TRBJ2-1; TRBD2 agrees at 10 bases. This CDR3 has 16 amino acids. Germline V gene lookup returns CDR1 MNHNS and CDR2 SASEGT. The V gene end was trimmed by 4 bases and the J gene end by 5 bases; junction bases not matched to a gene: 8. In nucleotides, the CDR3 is TGTGCCAGCAGTGTATTAGCGGGAGGTAGGAACAATGAGCAGTTCTTC. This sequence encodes CASSVLAGGRNNEQFF.

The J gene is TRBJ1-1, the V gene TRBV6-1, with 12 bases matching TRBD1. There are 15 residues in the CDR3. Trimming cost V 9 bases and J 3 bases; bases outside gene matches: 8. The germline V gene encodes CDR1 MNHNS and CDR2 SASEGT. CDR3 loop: CASGDRGRSDTEAFF. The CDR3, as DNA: TGTGCCAGTGGGGACAGGGGGCGATCGGACACTGAAGCTTTCTTT.

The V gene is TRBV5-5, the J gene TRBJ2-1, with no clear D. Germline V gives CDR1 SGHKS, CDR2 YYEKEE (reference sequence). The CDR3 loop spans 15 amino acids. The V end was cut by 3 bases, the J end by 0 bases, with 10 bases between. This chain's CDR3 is CASSSYTVSYNEQFF. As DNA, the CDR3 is TGTGCCAGCAGCTCCTACACGGTCTCCTACAATGAGCAGTTCTTC.

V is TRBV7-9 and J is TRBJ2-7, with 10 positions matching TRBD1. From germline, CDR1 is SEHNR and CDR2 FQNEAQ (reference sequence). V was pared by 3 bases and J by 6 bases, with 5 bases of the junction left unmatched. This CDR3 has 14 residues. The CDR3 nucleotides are TGTGCCAGCAGCTTTCGGGACAGGGGAAGCGAGCAGTACTTC. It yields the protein CASSFRDRGSEQYF. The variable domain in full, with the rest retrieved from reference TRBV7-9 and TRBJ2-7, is DTGVSQNPRHKITKRGQNVTFRCDPISEHNRLYWYRQTLGQGPEFLTYFQNEAQLEKSRLLSDRFSAERPKGSFSTLEIQRTEQGDSAMYLCASSFRDRGSEQYFGPGTRLTVT.

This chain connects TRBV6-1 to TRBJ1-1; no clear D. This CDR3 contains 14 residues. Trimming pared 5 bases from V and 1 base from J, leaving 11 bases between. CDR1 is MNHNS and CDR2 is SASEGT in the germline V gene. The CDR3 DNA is TGTGCCAGCAGTCGTTCCCCGGCGAACACTGAAGCTTTCTTT. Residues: CASSRSPANTEAFF.

Written as DNA, the CDR3 is TGTGCCAGCAGCTTAGGGGGTCCCCTTAACACTGAAGCTTTCTTT. Encoded protein: CASSLGGPLNTEAFF. V and J are TRBV7-9 and TRBJ1-1; D not certain. CDR1 is SEHNR and CDR2 is FQNEAQ in the germline V gene (reference sequence). V lost 1 base and J 2 bases, leaving 11 bases between the germline ends. CDR3 length: 15 amino acids.

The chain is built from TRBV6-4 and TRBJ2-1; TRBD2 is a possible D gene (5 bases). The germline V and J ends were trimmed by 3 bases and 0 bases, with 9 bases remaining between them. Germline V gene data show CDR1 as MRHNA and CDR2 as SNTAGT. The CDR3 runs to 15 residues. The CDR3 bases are TGTGCCAGCAGTGAAGTGGGGAGCTCCTACAATGAGCAGTTCTTC. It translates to CASSEVGSSYNEQFF.

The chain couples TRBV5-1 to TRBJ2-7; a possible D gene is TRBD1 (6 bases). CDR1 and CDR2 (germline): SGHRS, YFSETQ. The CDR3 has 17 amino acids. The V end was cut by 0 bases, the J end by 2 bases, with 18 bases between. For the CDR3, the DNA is TGCGCCAGCAGCTTGGGGGACACTCTCCCGCGACCCTACGAGCAGTACTTC. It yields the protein CASSLGDTLPRPYEQYF.

The CDR3 DNA follows: TGTGCCAGCAGTTTAAGTCAATGGGTTTTTAGGGTCCACGAAGATGCGGGGACAGATACGCAGTATTTT. As protein: CASSLSQWVFRVHEDAGTDTQYF. This rearrangement joins TRBV28 to TRBJ2-3, with D tentatively TRBD2 (6 bases). Germline V gives CDR1 MDHEN, CDR2 SYDVKM. Trimming pared 2 bases from V and 3 bases from J, leaving 36 bases between. This CDR3 is 23 amino acids long.

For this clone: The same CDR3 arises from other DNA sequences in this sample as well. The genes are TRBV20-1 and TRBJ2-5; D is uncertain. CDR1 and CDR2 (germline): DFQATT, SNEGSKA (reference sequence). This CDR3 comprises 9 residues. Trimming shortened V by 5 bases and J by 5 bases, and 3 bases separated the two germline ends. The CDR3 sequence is CSAPETQYF. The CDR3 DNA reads TGCAGTGCTCCCGAGACCCAGTACTTC.

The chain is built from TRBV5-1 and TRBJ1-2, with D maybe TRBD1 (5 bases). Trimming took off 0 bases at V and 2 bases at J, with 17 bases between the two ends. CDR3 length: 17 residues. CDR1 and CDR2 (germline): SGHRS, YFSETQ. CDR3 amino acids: CASSLDGGSRGNYGYTF. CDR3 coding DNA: TGCGCCAGCAGCTTGGATGGAGGGAGTAGGGGCAACTATGGCTACACCTTC.

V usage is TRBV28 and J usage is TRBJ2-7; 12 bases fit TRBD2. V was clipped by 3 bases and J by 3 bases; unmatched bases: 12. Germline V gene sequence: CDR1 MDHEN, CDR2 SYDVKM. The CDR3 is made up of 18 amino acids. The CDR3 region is CASSLIRLAGGPNYEQYF. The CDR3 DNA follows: TGTGCCAGCAGTTTGATTAGGCTAGCGGGAGGGCCCAACTACGAGCAGTACTTC.

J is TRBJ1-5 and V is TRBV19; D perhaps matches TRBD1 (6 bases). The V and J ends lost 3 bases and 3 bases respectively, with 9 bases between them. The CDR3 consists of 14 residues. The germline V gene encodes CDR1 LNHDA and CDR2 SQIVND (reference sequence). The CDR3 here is CASSMHRDNQPQHF. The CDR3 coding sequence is TGTGCCAGTAGTATGCACAGGGACAATCAGCCCCAGCATTTT.